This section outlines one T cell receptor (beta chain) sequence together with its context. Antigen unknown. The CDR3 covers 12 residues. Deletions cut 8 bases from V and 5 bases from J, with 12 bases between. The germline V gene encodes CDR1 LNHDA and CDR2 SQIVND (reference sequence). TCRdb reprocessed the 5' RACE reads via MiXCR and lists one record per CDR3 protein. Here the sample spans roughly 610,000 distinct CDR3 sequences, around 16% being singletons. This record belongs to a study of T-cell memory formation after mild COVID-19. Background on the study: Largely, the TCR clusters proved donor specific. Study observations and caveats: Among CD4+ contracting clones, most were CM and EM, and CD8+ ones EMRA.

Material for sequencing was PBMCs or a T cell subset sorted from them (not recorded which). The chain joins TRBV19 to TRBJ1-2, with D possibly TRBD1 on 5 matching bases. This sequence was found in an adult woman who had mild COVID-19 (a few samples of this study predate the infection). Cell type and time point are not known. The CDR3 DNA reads TGTGCCAGTTACAGGATGGGGTATGGCTACACCTTC. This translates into CASYRMGYGYTF.